This note documents a single TCR beta chain sequence. What it binds is not known. The V gene lost 4 bases and the J gene lost 4 bases, with 13 bases spanning the gap. The CDR3 is 14 amino acids. From germline, CDR1 is SGHNT and CDR2 YENEEA. The data are from a study of shared clonotypes between healthy human individuals. Study-wide results and limits: Compared with clonotypes that all four donors shared, non-shared clonotypes had lower generation probabilities. At large depth, rarefaction still showed sorted-subset sequencing to be incomplete.

The material for each subset, its genomic DNA, was split evenly across several immunoSEQ plates. The protocol was immunoSEQ multiplex PCR, while the TCRdb copy is restricted to in-frame clones and leaves out a portion. The table lists about 380,000 clones, approximately 97% of them singletons. This TCR derives from a man in his thirties or forties in good health. The sequenced sample was memory CD8+ T cells sorted from blood. Described subset: CD45RO+ cells pooled with CCR7-negative TemRA cells. The gene calls are TRBV11-3 and TRBJ1-1, with D uncertain. CDR3 in amino acids: CASSSTTLATEAFF. The CDR3 bases are TGTGCCAGCAGCTCTACGACTTTGGCCACTGAAGCTTTCTTT.